This T cell receptor beta chain was captured in a study of T cells in localized non-small cell lung cancer. Assay: immunoSEQ multiplex PCR; the TCRdb copy retains only in-frame clones and omits some. The sample records roughly 30,000 clones, 80% to 85% being singletons. CDR3 length equals 18 residues. V lost 8 bases, J lost 0 bases, and 20 bases lay in between. General observations from the study: There was an association of higher blood T cell density with longer overall survival. Median detection of top 100 tumor clones in adjacent lung was around 59 clones.

Notes on this clone: No antigen is known for it.

The sample was peripheral blood mononuclear cells, taken before any cancer treatment. This receptor was identified in a man between 40 and 70 years old with stage III lung adenocarcinoma. The chain links TRBV23-1 to TRBJ2-6; D is perhaps TRBD1 (5 bases). TRBV23-1 has ORF status, its function being uncertain. In nucleotides, the CDR3 is TGCGCCAGCCCAGTGGGTGACAGCAAGAGCTCTGGGGCCAACGTCCTGACTTTC. Amino acids: CASPVGDSKSSGANVLTF.